This T cell receptor (beta chain) was found in a study of blood T cell repertoires in COVID-19. Assay used: immunoSEQ multiplex PCR; TCRdb lists only in-frame clones, some missing. The data contain approximately 100,000 clones, about 87% of them seen just once; the ten biggest clones take up 4.2%. The V gene lost 2 bases and the J gene lost 2 bases, with 13 bases spanning the gap. The CDR3 is 16 residues long. Germline V gene lookup returns CDR1 MNHEY and CDR2 SVGAGI. The TCR sequence derives from a human donor with COVID-19, enrolled during active disease. The donor label of this sample is uncertain. Input material: peripheral blood. This rearrangement joins TRBV6-5 to TRBJ1-5; no firm D call. The chain's CDR3 is CASSYSGEAGNQPQHF. The CDR3, as DNA: TGTGCCAGCAGTTACAGCGGGGAAGCGGGCAATCAGCCCCAGCATTTT.